This passage covers 18 T cell receptor beta chains from one sample sequenced in a study of blood T cells in healthy people across ages. For the second PCR, which ran for roughly 6 to 11 cycles, a sample-barcoded 5' primer and a J-beta primer mix were used. TCRdb reprocessed the 5' RACE reads via MiXCR and lists one record per CDR3 protein. Among roughly 800,000 distinct CDR3 sequences listed, 58% were seen once. Sample: blood. The receptors shown here come from a man aged 30 to 39 in good health.

The J gene is TRBJ1-6, the V gene TRBV2, with D perhaps matching TRBD1 (5 bases). CDR1 SNHLY and CDR2 FYNNEI come from the germline V gene. V was trimmed by 8 bases and J by 6 bases, leaving 5 bases between them. CDR3 length: 11 residues. CDR3 protein: CASGANSPLHF. The CDR3 DNA reads TGTGCCAGCGGGGCTAATTCACCCCTCCACTTT.

This clonotype was seen a handful of times. V usage is TRBV6-2 or TRBV6-3 and J usage is TRBJ2-1, with D maybe TRBD2 (6 bases). V was cut by 4 bases and J by 7 bases, with 17 bases left in between. There are 15 residues in the CDR3. Germline CDR1 and CDR2: MNHEY and SVGEGT. CDR3 sequence (DNA): TGTGCCAGCAGTTCGGAGGGTGCGGGTTGGAATGAGCAGTTCTTC. This codes for CASSSEGAGWNEQFF.

This clonotype has just a few counts. The CDR3 sequence is CASSFVPRGYQETQYF. For the CDR3, the DNA is TGTGCCAGCAGCTTCGTCCCCAGGGGGTACCAAGAGACCCAGTACTTC. The J gene is TRBJ2-5, the V gene TRBV5-5, with TRBD1 identical over 7 bases. The germline V gene encodes CDR1 SGHKS and CDR2 YYEKEE (reference sequence). This CDR3 spans 16 amino acids. V lost 2 bases to trimming and J lost 0 bases; unmatched junction nucleotides: 7.

The V gene is TRBV6-5, the J gene TRBJ2-7, with a tentative D call TRBD1 (6 bases). This CDR3 is built from 15 residues. Per germline, CDR1 MNHEY and CDR2 SVGAGI. Deletions cut 2 bases from V and 0 bases from J, with 11 bases between. Written as DNA, the CDR3 is TGTGCCAGCAGTTACGCCGGGACACTCTCCTACGAGCAGTACTTC. Residues: CASSYAGTLSYEQYF.

In nucleotides, the CDR3 is TGCAGTAAGATAGGGGGGGGCCAAGTTAATGAGCAGTTCTTC. The encoded protein is CSKIGGGQVNEQFF. The genes are TRBV20-1 and TRBJ2-1, with TRBD2 as a possible D gene (7 bases). There are 14 residues in the CDR3. Per the germline V gene, CDR1 is DFQATT and CDR2 is SNEGSKA (reference sequence). Deletions cut 8 bases from V and 7 bases from J, with 21 bases between.

At least ten counts were recorded for this clonotype. CDR3 bases: TGCAGTGCTACCACAGGGGGTCAATACAATGAGCAGTTCTTC. Translation gives CSATTGGQYNEQFF. V gene TRBV20-1 combines with J gene TRBJ2-1, with 8 bases lining up with TRBD1. Trimming cost V 4 bases and J 4 bases; bases outside gene matches: 6. CDR1 and CDR2 (germline): DFQATT, SNEGSKA (reference sequence). CDR3 length: 14 residues.

This chain links TRBV12-3 or TRBV12-4 with TRBJ1-5; a weak D match, TRBD1 (5 bases). The CDR3 covers 15 residues. Trimming stripped 5 bases from V and 3 bases from J, with 14 bases between. The CDR3: CASSRDSPNNQPQHF. CDR3 nucleotides: TGTGCCAGCAGTCGGGACTCGCCCAACAATCAGCCCCAGCATTTT.

This clonotype occurred once. V and J are TRBV6-1 and TRBJ1-6; D may be TRBD1 (5 bases). The germline V gene encodes CDR1 MNHNS and CDR2 SASEGT. The CDR3 sequence is 15 residues long. V gave up 2 bases and J gave up 8 bases, with 13 bases separating them. The CDR3 DNA is TGTGCCAGCAGTGAACTCCGAATGGGGGATTCACCCCTCCACTTT. Its translation: CASSELRMGDSPLHF.

This chain connects TRBV5-1 to TRBJ2-4; TRBD2 matches 10 bases. From germline, CDR1 is SGHRS and CDR2 YFSETQ. This CDR3 region has 14 residues. V was clipped by 3 bases and J by 5 bases; unmatched bases: 2. CDR3 sequence reads: CASSSGLAENIQYF. CDR3 sequence (DNA): TGCGCCAGCAGCTCTGGACTAGCGGAAAACATTCAGTACTTC.

The chain uses TRBV5-1 and TRBJ2-5; unclear D gene. Trimming removed 2 bases from V and 1 base from J, with 6 bases in between. Germline loops: CDR1 SGHRS, CDR2 YFSETQ. The CDR3 has 13 residues. This chain's CDR3 is CASSLHFQETQYF. The CDR3 bases are TGCGCCAGCAGCTTACACTTCCAAGAGACCCAGTACTTC.

The V call is TRBV12-3 or TRBV12-4, the J call TRBJ2-1, with no clear D. V lost 5 bases and J 7 bases, leaving 9 bases between the germline ends. The CDR3 runs to 12 residues. CDR3 protein: CASSRITNEQFF. In DNA form, the CDR3 reads TGTGCCAGCAGTCGGATTACGAATGAGCAGTTCTTC.

This clonotype was seen a single time. The J gene is TRBJ2-7, the V gene TRBV6-6; 7 bases agree with TRBD2. The CDR3 covers 15 residues. Germline lookup yields CDR1 MNHNY and CDR2 SVGAGI (reference sequence). Trimming cost V 2 bases and J 0 bases; bases outside gene matches: 4. This chain's CDR3 is CASSYTGGSSYEQYF. The CDR3 DNA sequence: TGTGCCAGCAGTTACACGGGGGGAAGCTCCTACGAGCAGTACTTC.

There are a few counts of this clonotype. The V and J genes are TRBV6-2 or TRBV6-3 and TRBJ2-5; 7 bases are a match to TRBD1. The end of the DNA aligns better with TRBJ2-7, so the J call may be wrong. Germline V gene lookup returns CDR1 MNHEY and CDR2 SVGEGT. CDR3 length: 13 residues. CDR3 nucleotide sequence: TGTGCCAGCAGTTATGCCAGGGGGAGCGAGCAGTACTTC. Its protein product is CASSYARGSEQYF.

The chain links TRBV4-2 to TRBJ2-5; D possibly corresponds to TRBD1 (5 bases). The CDR3 length is 15 residues. Per the germline V gene, CDR1 is LGHNA and CDR2 is YNFKEQ. V lost 0 bases and J 2 bases, leaving 10 bases between the germline ends. The CDR3 protein is CASSQESGAQETQYF. The CDR3 nucleotides are TGTGCCAGCAGCCAAGAAAGTGGGGCACAAGAGACCCAGTACTTC.

About this clonotype itself: The junction does not match germline at one end; this may be a read error. The rearrangement links TRBV15 to TRBJ1-1; D perhaps matches TRBD1 (5 bases). The CDR3 spans 13 residues. Germline loops: CDR1 LNHNV, CDR2 YYDKDF (reference sequence). The CDR3, as DNA: TGTGCCGCCAGCAGAGCTGGGGGTACGGAGGCTTTCTTT. It yields the protein CAASRAGGTEAFF.

The CDR3 DNA is TGTGCCAGCAGCAGACAGGTGGCCTACGAGCAGTACTTC. Translating gives CASSRQVAYEQYF. The rearrangement joins TRBV7-6 to TRBJ2-4; possible D gene TRBD1, 6 bases. The J call is doubtful: the DNA matches TRBJ2-7 better. Germline assignment: CDR1 SGHVS and CDR2 FNYEAQ. This CDR3 spans 13 amino acids.

This chain joins TRBV7-2 and TRBJ2-1; D is possibly TRBD1 (5 bases). The V end was cut by 4 bases, the J end by 13 bases, with 11 bases between. Per germline, CDR1 SGHTA and CDR2 FQGNSA. This CDR3 comprises 11 residues. CDR3 nucleotide sequence: TGTGCCAGCAGCTCAGGGCCCCTCCAGTTCTTC. Translating gives CASSSGPLQFF.

The sample holds one count of this clonotype. J is TRBJ2-6 and V is TRBV30; D is uncertain. The V gene lost 1 base and the J gene lost 4 bases, with 29 bases spanning the gap. This CDR3 comprises 21 residues. CDR1 GTSNPN and CDR2 SVGIG come from the germline V gene (reference sequence). The DNA for the CDR3 is TGTGCCTGGAGTGAATTCGTGCGCGACGAAAATAACAGATGGGGGGCCAACGTCCTGACTTTC. Amino acids: CAWSEFVRDENNRWGANVLTF.